This TCR beta chain is drawn from a study of blood T cell repertoires in COVID-19. Using immunoSEQ multiplex PCR, the repertoire was profiled, and TCRdb retains in-frame clones only, with some absent. The table records under 150,000 clones, roughly nine tenths of them present only once. The source is a woman in her fifties or sixties with active COVID-19. Sample: peripheral blood.

For the CDR3, the DNA is TGTGCCAGCAAAGGGGCACCCACCTACGAGCAGTACTTC. Translating it yields CASKGAPTYEQYF. The V and J genes are TRBV28 and TRBJ2-7; the D gene is possibly TRBD1 (5 bases). The CDR3 extends over 13 amino acids. With 7 bases removed from V and 2 bases from J, the gap between germline ends came to 12 bases. The germline gives CDR1 MDHEN, CDR2 SYDVKM.